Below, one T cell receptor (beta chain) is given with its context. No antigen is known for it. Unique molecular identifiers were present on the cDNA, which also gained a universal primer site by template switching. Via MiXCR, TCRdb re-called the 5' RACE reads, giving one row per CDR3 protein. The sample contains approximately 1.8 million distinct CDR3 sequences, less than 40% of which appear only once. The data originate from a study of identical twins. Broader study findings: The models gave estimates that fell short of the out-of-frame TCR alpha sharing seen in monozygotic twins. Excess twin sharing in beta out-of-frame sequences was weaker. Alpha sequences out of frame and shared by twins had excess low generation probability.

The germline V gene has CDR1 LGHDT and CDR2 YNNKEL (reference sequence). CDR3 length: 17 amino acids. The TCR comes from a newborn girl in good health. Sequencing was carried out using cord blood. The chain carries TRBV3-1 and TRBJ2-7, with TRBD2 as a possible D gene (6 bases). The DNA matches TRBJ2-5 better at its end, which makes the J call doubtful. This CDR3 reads CASSQDLWYGRKETQYF. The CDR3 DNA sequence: TGTGCCAGCAGCCAAGATTTGTGGTACGGGAGAAAAGAGACCCAGTACTTC.